Below are 9 T cell receptor beta chains sequenced from a single sample in a study of CXCR3 chemokines and chemotherapy response in bladder cancer. TCRdb ran MiXCR on the PCR reads and lists one entry per CDR3 protein. This repertoire shows several thousand distinct CDR3 sequences, around an eighth found once; its top ten account for around 16%. The material was obtained from a patient whose treatment included neoadjuvant chemotherapy. Receptors originate from a human donor with bladder cancer that responded to neoadjuvant chemotherapy.

In its sample, this clonotype was seen many times. V and J are TRBV9 and TRBJ2-3; D is perhaps TRBD2 (7 bases). The CDR3 covers 15 residues. Trimming left V 2 bases short and J 2 bases short, with 12 bases between. Germline V gene lookup returns CDR1 SGDLS and CDR2 YYNGEE. CDR3 in amino acids: CASSVGGLTTDTQYF. CDR3 nucleotide sequence: TGTGCCAGCAGCGTGGGGGGGCTCACCACAGATACGCAGTATTTT.

In its sample, this clonotype was seen many times. V gene TRBV12-3 or TRBV12-4 combines with J gene TRBJ1-6; D call uncertain. The CDR3 contains 14 residues. V lost 5 bases, J lost 0 bases, and 5 bases lay in between. CDR3 protein: CASSRNSYNSPLHF. In DNA, the CDR3 is TGTGCCAGCAGTCGGAACTCCTATAATTCACCCCTCCACTTT.

This clonotype was seen more than once but under ten times. This chain connects TRBV20-1 to TRBJ2-5; 10 bases are a match to TRBD1. The CDR3 spans 14 residues. Germline values: CDR1 DFQATT, CDR2 SNEGSKA (reference sequence). Trimming at V came to 3 bases and at J to 4 bases, leaving 5 bases not matched to a gene. This CDR3 is CSASRQGAGETQYF. The CDR3 DNA is TGCAGTGCTAGTAGACAGGGGGCGGGAGAGACCCAGTACTTC.

This clonotype showed up many times. The V and J genes are TRBV18 and TRBJ1-1; TRBD1 matches 9 bases. Looked up from germline, CDR1 is KGHSH and CDR2 is LQKENI. The V and J ends lost 3 bases and 6 bases, in that order; junction bases with no gene match: 8. The CDR3 has 15 residues. The CDR3 sequence: CASSPGTGRSSEAFF. The CDR3 coding sequence is TGTGCCAGCTCACCCGGGACAGGGAGAAGCTCTGAAGCTTTCTTT.

This clonotype was counted ten times or more. V usage is TRBV5-6 and J usage is TRBJ1-2, with TRBD1 matching 8 bases. J gave up 2 bases and V 6 bases, and 9 bases lay outside the gene matches. From germline, CDR1 is SGHDT and CDR2 YYEEEE. CDR3 length: 15 residues. For the CDR3, the DNA is TGTGCCAGCAACGAACCGGGACAGGAAAACTATGGCTACACCTTC. Translating gives CASNEPGQENYGYTF.

This clonotype is medium-sized. The chain employs TRBV19 and TRBJ1-2, with TRBD1 as a possible D gene (6 bases). Germline assignment: CDR1 LNHDA and CDR2 SQIVND (reference sequence). This CDR3 comprises 13 residues. Trimming took off 5 bases at V and 8 bases at J, with 15 bases between the two ends. The CDR3 loop is CASSGYRVPGYTF. The DNA of the CDR3 is TGTGCCAGTAGTGGCTACAGGGTTCCCGGCTACACCTTC.

By frequency in the sample, this clonotype is large. The rearrangement uses TRBV18 and TRBJ1-6; D not resolved. CDR1 is KGHSH, CDR2 LQKENI, per germline. V shed 3 bases and J shed 8 bases, with 17 bases lying between them. CDR3 length: 16 residues. CDR3 in DNA: TGTGCCAGCTCACCCCTCCCGACCGCCGGGGATTCACCCCTCCACTTT. It encodes CASSPLPTAGDSPLHF. The variable domain in full, with the rest retrieved from reference TRBV18 and TRBJ1-6, is NAGVMQNPRHLVRRRGQEARLRCSPMKGHSHVYWYRQLPEEGLKFMVYLQKENIIDESGMPKERFSAEFPKEGPSILRIQQVVRGDSAAYFCASSPLPTAGDSPLHFGNGTRLTVT.

The chain joins TRBV19 to TRBJ2-3; no clear D gene. The V end lost 7 bases, the J end lost 6 bases, and 8 bases lay between the germline ends. Germline V lookup: CDR1 LNHDA, CDR2 SQIVND (reference sequence). The CDR3 runs to 11 residues. The CDR3 sequence: CASTRQDTQYF. The DNA for the CDR3 is TGTGCCAGTACCCGGCAGGATACGCAGTATTTT.

This clonotype is medium-sized in the sample. This sequence joins TRBV24-1 and TRBJ1-1; TRBD1 might be the D (5 bases). Deletions cut 0 bases from V and 12 bases from J, with 10 bases between. The CDR3 extends over 12 amino acids. Germline V lookup: CDR1 KGHDR, CDR2 SFDVKD. CDR3 sequence (DNA): TGTGCCACCAGTGATTTGCGGGGGATATCTTTCTTT. As protein: CATSDLRGISFF.